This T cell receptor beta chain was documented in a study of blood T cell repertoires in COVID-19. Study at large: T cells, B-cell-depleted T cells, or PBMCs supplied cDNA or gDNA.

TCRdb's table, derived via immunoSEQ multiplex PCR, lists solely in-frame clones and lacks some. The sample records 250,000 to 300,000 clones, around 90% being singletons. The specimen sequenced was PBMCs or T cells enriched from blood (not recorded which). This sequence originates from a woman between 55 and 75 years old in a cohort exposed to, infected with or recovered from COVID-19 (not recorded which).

The CDR3: CSAGQEYGYTF. The CDR3 nucleotides read TGCAGCGCGGGACAGGAGTATGGCTACACCTTC. The chain couples TRBV29-1 to TRBJ1-2; 8 bases are a match to TRBD1. The CDR3 has 11 amino acids. V dropped 7 bases and J dropped 5; count of bases not matched to a gene: 3. The germline gives CDR1 SQVTM, CDR2 ANQGSEA.